This entry is about one T cell receptor beta chain. Its cognate antigen is unknown. The data are from a study of post-analysis software for immune sequencing data. For the study at large: Secondary progressive, relapsing-remitting and progressive-relapsing multiple sclerosis were among the included disease courses. Regarding the study as a whole: Controls had significantly higher normalized Chao1 diversity than multiple sclerosis patients. Samples made in the same batch grouped tightly together by F measure. A handful of TRBV segments, including TRBV5-6, TRBV5-1 and TRBV20-1, were more frequent in patients than controls.

cDNA libraries of TCR beta carried unique molecular identifiers. TCRdb passed the PCR reads through MiXCR, listing each CDR3 protein once. The sample carries some 370,000 distinct CDR3 sequences, about a third recorded once. Per the germline V gene, CDR1 is MNHNS and CDR2 is SASEGT. The CDR3 is made up of 12 amino acids. The V and J ends lost 4 bases and 4 bases respectively, with 7 bases between them. This TCR was sampled from a girl aged 10 to 17 with multiple sclerosis. Sample: blood. The chain is built from TRBV6-1 and TRBJ1-2; D may be TRBD1 (5 bases). CDR3 nucleotide sequence: TGTGCCAGCAGTGCGGGACTCTATGGCTACACCTTC. Protein product: CASSAGLYGYTF.